A single sample is the source of the 10 T cell receptor beta chains below, sequenced in a study of beta chain features in type 1 diabetes. Reverse transcribing all isolated RNA meant expressed TCRB transcripts were sequenced. This table comes from immunoSEQ multiplex PCR, and its TCRdb copy is limited to in-frame clones, with some not included. The sample includes 200,000 to 300,000 clones, roughly 22% of them seen just once. Study-level results: For Type 1 diabetes patients, all four CD4+ subsets carried TCRB CDR3s that were moderately but significantly shorter.

No antigen is known for these receptors. Input material: naive CD4+ T cells from blood. The receptors shown here come from a woman between 40 and 50 years old with type 1 diabetes.

This sequence joins TRBV9 and TRBJ2-1, with D hard to call. Trimming took 4 bases from V and 7 from J, leaving 6 bases between them. From germline, CDR1 is SGDLS and CDR2 YYNGEE. This CDR3 spans 11 amino acids. The CDR3 DNA reads TGTGCCAGCAGCCCCCTGAATGAGCAGTTCTTC. This encodes CASSPLNEQFF.

This sequence joins TRBV10-3 and TRBJ2-1; 11 bases are shared with TRBD2. The germline V gene has CDR1 ENHRY and CDR2 SYGVKD. V was clipped by 6 bases and J by 8 bases; unmatched bases: 9. The CDR3 spans 15 residues. The CDR3, as DNA: TGTGCCATCAGCTATAGCGGGGGGGCCCTCGATGAGCAGTTCTTC. Its protein product is CAISYSGGALDEQFF.

V and J are TRBV29-1 and TRBJ1-1; D unclear. Germline V gene lookup returns CDR1 SQVTM and CDR2 ANQGSEA. This CDR3 comprises 11 residues. Trimming cost V 4 bases and J 8 bases, with 11 bases left between them. The CDR3 spells CSVVERTEAFF. In DNA, the CDR3 is TGCAGCGTTGTAGAACGTACAGAAGCTTTCTTT.

The chain links TRBV7-3 to TRBJ2-3; 11 bases are shared with TRBD2. This CDR3 comprises 16 residues. The germline V gene encodes CDR1 SGHTA and CDR2 FQGTGA. J gave up 0 bases and V 5 bases, and 4 bases lay outside the gene matches. DNA for the CDR3: TGTGCCAGCAGCCCGGGACTAGCGGATAGCACAGATACGCAGTATTTT. Translating it yields CASSPGLADSTDTQYF.

The chain links TRBV18 to TRBJ2-5; weak D call: TRBD1 (6 bases). Trimming cost V 0 bases and J 6 bases, with 11 bases left between them. The germline V gene encodes CDR1 KGHSH and CDR2 LQKENI. The CDR3 is 14 residues long. CDR3 sequence: CASSPPTGWKTQYF. For the CDR3, the DNA is TGTGCCAGCTCACCACCCACAGGGTGGAAGACCCAGTACTTC. The full variable domain, its missing parts supplied by reference TRBV18 and TRBJ2-5, is NAGVMQNPRHLVRRRGQEARLRCSPMKGHSHVYWYRQLPEEGLKFMVYLQKENIIDESGMPKERFSAEFPKEGPSILRIQQVVRGDSAAYFCASSPPTGWKTQYFGPGTRLLVL.

The chain employs TRBV7-2 and TRBJ1-5, with unresolved D. CDR3 length: 12 residues. Germline V lookup: CDR1 SGHTA, CDR2 FQGNSA. V shed 4 bases and J shed 7 bases, with 8 bases lying between them. CDR3 nucleotide sequence: TGTGCCAGCAGCTCCATGGCCCAGCCCCAGCATTTT. Protein: CASSSMAQPQHF.

This chain connects TRBV18 to TRBJ2-7; 9 nucleotides line up with TRBD1. The CDR3 spans 13 residues. V trimming: 4 bases; J trimming: 4 bases; junction bases outside the gene matches: 2. Germline lookup yields CDR1 KGHSH and CDR2 LQKENI. The DNA of the CDR3 is TGTGCCAGCTCACATGGACAGGGGTACGAGCAGTACTTC. It codes for CASSHGQGYEQYF.

The CDR3 bases are TGTGCCTGGAGTGTAGTTAGGGGGGGCGAGCAGTACTTC. It yields the protein CAWSVVRGGEQYF. The gene calls are TRBV30 and TRBJ2-7; D might be TRBD2 (7 bases). In germline, CDR1 is GTSNPN, CDR2 SVGIG (reference sequence). V shed 0 bases and J shed 6 bases, with 12 bases lying between them. The CDR3 is 13 amino acids.

This clone has just a few counts. The rearrangement links TRBV7-9 to TRBJ1-2; TRBD1 matches at 7 bases. Germline loops: CDR1 SEHNR, CDR2 FQNEAQ (reference sequence). V was pared by 1 base and J by 2 bases, with 4 bases of the junction left unmatched. The length of the CDR3 is 15 residues. The CDR3 reads CASSLGQGDNYGYTF. The CDR3 coding sequence is TGTGCCAGCAGCTTAGGACAGGGCGACAACTATGGCTACACCTTC. The full variable domain, with the rest looked up from reference TRBV7-9 and TRBJ1-2, is DTGVSQNPRHKITKRGQNVTFRCDPISEHNRLYWYRQTLGQGPEFLTYFQNEAQLEKSRLLSDRFSAERPKGSFSTLEIQRTEQGDSAMYLCASSLGQGDNYGYTFGSGTRLTVV.

The rearrangement joins TRBV29-1 to TRBJ1-1; tentative D call: TRBD1 (5 bases). Trimming cost V 2 bases and J 1 base, with 11 bases left between them. The germline gives CDR1 SQVTM, CDR2 ANQGSEA. The CDR3 contains 14 residues. Here the CDR3 DNA reads TGCAGCGTTGAAAGGAGGGGAAGGAACACTGAAGCTTTCTTT. It encodes CSVERRGRNTEAFF.